This T cell receptor (beta chain) was recovered during a study of T-cell memory formation after mild COVID-19. Turning to the study itself: Largely, TCR clusters stayed within a single donor.

General study results and limits: Memory sampled before infection contained some responding clones, suggesting cross-reactive memory joined. Nothing confirmed that second-wave clones peaking on day 37 were specific for SARS-CoV-2.

Details on this clonotype: The antigen is unknown.

The TCR alpha and TCR beta cDNA libraries, bearing sample barcodes and UMIs, were generated by 5'RACE using constant-segment primers. TCRdb re-called the 5' RACE reads with MiXCR, one entry per CDR3 protein. The sample lists roughly 170,000 distinct CDR3 sequences, under 20% seen once, with roughly 3.7% in the top ten. The source is a man younger than 35 who had mild COVID-19 (a few samples of this study predate the infection). Cell type and time point are not known. The sample comprised PBMCs or a T cell subset sorted from them (not recorded which).

The CDR3 protein is CASRQQIQETQYF. The DNA for the CDR3 is TGTGCCAGCAGACAACAGATCCAAGAGACCCAGTACTTC. The chain employs TRBV28 and TRBJ2-5; D unclear. This CDR3 is 13 amino acids long. V dropped 6 bases and J dropped 1 base, with 9 bases sitting between them. Germline CDR1 is MDHEN and CDR2 is SYDVKM. The full variable domain, rest sourced from reference TRBV28 and TRBJ2-5, is DVKVTQSSRYLVKRTGEKVFLECVQDMDHENMFWYRQDPGLGLRLIYFSYDVKMKEKGDIPEGYSVSREKKERFSLILESASTNQTSMYLCASRQQIQETQYFGPGTRLLVL.